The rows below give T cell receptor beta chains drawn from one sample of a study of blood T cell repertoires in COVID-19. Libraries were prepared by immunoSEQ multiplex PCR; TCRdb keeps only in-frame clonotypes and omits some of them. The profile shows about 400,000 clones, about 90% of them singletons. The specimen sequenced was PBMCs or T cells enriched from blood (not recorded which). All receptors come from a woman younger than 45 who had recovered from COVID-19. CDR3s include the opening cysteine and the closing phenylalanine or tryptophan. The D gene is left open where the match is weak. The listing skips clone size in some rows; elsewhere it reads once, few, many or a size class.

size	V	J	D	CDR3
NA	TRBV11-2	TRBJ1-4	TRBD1	CASSLKRDRGEKLFF
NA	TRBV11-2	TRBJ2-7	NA	CASSLDSPSYEQYF
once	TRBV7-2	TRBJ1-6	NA	CASSLRVTRNSPLHF
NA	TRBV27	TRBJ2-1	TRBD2	CASSLSLAGNEQFF
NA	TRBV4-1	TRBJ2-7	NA	CASSQVPRQASYEQYF
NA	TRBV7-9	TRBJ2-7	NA	CASSRGSNRVSYEQYF
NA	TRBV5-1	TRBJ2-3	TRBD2	CASSLDTSGSTDTQYF
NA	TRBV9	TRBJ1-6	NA	CASSVGDYNSPLHF
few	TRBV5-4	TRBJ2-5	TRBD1	CASSLDRPTGGETQYF
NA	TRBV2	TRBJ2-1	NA	CASRYNEQFF
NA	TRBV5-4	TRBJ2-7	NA	CASSALASRAYEQYF
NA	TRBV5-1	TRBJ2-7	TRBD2	CASSLDGGSSEQYF
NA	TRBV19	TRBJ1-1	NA	CASIGPSRVGDTEAFF
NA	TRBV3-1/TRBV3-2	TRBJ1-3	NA	CASSQHQGFAGNTIYF
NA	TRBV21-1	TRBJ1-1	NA	CASIFRRQERVMNTEAFF
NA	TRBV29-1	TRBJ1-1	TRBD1	CSVWGQATEAFF
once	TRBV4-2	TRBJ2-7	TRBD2	CASSPGLAGRLSYEQYF
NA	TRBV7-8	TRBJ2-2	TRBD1	CASSFPGTGPSGELFF
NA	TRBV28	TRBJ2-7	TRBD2	CAYLRGRRLAGEYEQYF
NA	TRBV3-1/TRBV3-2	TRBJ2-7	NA	CASSPLGGGYEQYF
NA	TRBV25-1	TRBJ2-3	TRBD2	CASSLPGGDTQYF
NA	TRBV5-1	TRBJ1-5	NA	CASSLGPGRGNQPQHF
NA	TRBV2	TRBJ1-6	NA	CASSERESLHF
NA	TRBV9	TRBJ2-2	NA	CASSARTGTGELFF
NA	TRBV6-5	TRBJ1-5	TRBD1	CASSYGQDQPQHF
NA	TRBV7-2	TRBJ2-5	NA	CASSPSGGKGETQYF
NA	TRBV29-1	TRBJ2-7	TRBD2	CSGQSGTSGYEQYF
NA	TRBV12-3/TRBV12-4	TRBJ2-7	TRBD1	CASSFSGQGPTYF
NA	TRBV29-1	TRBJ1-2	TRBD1	CSAGQGLYGYTF
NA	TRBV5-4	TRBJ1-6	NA	CASSLGAGDSPLHF
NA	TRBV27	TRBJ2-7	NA	CASSKVGAAPSYEQYF
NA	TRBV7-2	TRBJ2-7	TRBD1	CASSSDRGRYEQYF
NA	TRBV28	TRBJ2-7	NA	CASSPSRGLNYEQYF
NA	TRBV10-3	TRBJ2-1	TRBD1	CAISPGQGDNEQFF
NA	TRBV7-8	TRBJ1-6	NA	CASSLSPGGNSPLHF
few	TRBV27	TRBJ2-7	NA	CASWRASGEQYF
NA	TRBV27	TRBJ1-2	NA	CASSPWSQGKGGYTF
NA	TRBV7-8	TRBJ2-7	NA	CASSSAPRVSSSYEQYF
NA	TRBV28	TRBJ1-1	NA	CASRPGGDGTEAFF
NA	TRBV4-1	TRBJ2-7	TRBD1	CASSPPGQLLYEQYF
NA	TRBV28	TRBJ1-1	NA	CASSWGVATEAFF
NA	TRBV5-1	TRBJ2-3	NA	CASSLVGISTDTQYF
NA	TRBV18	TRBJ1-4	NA	CASSPRSRVEKLFF
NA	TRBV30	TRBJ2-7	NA	CAWSVPRISYEQYF
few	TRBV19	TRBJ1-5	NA	CASSIDAGFESSNQPQHF
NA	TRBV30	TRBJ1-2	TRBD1	CAWSPLDREVYGYTF
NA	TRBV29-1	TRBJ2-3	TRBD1	CSVGTVTQYF
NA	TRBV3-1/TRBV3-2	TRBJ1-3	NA	CASSHGQNSGNTIYF
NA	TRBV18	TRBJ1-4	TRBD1	CASSPPGQASGGRLFF
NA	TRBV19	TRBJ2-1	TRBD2	CASSMDSLAGGLNEQFF
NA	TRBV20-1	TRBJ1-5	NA	CSASEYDRRQPQHF
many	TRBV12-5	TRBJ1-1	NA	CASGPVRGTRNTEAFF
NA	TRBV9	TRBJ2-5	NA	CASSVGGSGETQYF